Here is one T cell receptor beta chain with its context. Method: immunoSEQ multiplex PCR; TCRdb's copy keeps in-frame clones and lacks some. The profile shows 15,000 or so clones, about 65% of them singletons. The data were taken from a study of ipilimumab plus nivolumab after autologous stem cell transplantation. Study details: A median of about eight nivolumab and about 5 ipilimumab doses were given.

Ipilimumab, 1 mg/kg, started 14 to 28 days after autologous transplant. V was cut by 4 bases and J by 2 bases, with 12 bases left in between. This CDR3 is 14 amino acids long. CDR1 is SGHNT and CDR2 is YYREEE in the germline V gene (reference sequence). The sample in question was PBMCs, obtained in a trial of ipilimumab plus nivolumab as post-transplant consolidation. The chain uses TRBV5-4 and TRBJ2-5; TRBD1 might be the D (7 bases). This receptor was identified in a male donor with diffuse large B-cell lymphoma. The CDR3 nucleotides are TGTGCCAGCAGCATGACAGGGACTCAAGAGACCCAGTACTTC. Encoded protein: CASSMTGTQETQYF.